This section outlines one T cell receptor (beta chain) sequence together with its context. Its specificity is not known. The PCR ran on 60 Vbeta and 13 Jbeta primers. Profiling relied on immunoSEQ multiplex PCR, and the TCRdb table lists in-frame clones only, not all of them. The profile shows 150,000 to 200,000 clones, 75% to 80% of them singletons. CDR3 length: 13 amino acids. V gave up 6 bases and J gave up 3 bases; unmatched junction bases: 4. CDR1 and CDR2 from the germline V gene are MNHEY and SMNVEV (reference sequence). The data are from a study of cytomegalovirus exposure and HLA in healthy donors. Regarding the study as a whole: Some V segments, TRBV6-2 and TRBV6-3 among them, were indistinguishable and were therefore excluded.

Input material: PBMCs. This chain joins TRBV27 and TRBJ2-5; 7 bases align to TRBD1. This receptor was identified in a man in his forties or fifties in good health and CMV-seropositive. This chain's CDR3 is CASRRTGEETQYF. For the CDR3, the DNA is TGTGCCAGCAGGCGAACAGGGGAAGAGACCCAGTACTTC.